These 27 T cell receptor beta chains share one sample of origin, sequenced in a study of control samples from healthy donors and cancer patients. Here immunoSEQ multiplex PCR was the method, and the copy in TCRdb shows in-frame clones only, minus some. The data show roughly 170,000 clones, with approximately 92% seen just once and roughly 1.6% held by the top ten. Sequenced material: blood. The source of these receptors is a man aged 18 to 30 in good health.

The chain has TRBV5-5 and TRBJ1-2, with D perhaps TRBD1 (5 bases). This CDR3 is built from 15 residues. Trimming left V 0 bases short and J 3 bases short, with 12 bases between. Germline V gene data show CDR1 as SGHKS and CDR2 as YYEKEE (reference sequence). CDR3 DNA sequence: TGTGCCAGCAGCTTGGCCGGGGCGGTTGACTATGGCTACACCTTC. Translating gives CASSLAGAVDYGYTF.

This chain joins TRBV27 and TRBJ2-2; no definite D call. This CDR3 comprises 14 residues. From germline, CDR1 is MNHEY and CDR2 SMNVEV (reference sequence). The ends were cut back, 2 bases at V and 1 base at J, with 5 bases in the middle. CDR3: CASSLRLNTGELFF. The CDR3 DNA follows: TGTGCCAGCAGTTTAAGGCTGAACACCGGGGAGCTGTTTTTT.

The rearrangement uses TRBV27 and TRBJ2-7; 10 nucleotides align to TRBD1. With V trimmed by 5 bases and J by 8 bases, 12 bases remained unmatched. Germline assignment: CDR1 MNHEY and CDR2 SMNVEV (reference sequence). This CDR3 spans 15 amino acids. The CDR3 is CASSPGTGVVLKQYF. The CDR3 bases are TGTGCCAGCAGTCCGGGGACAGGGGTTGTACTTAAGCAGTACTTC.

The rearrangement uses TRBV6-5 and TRBJ1-1; the D gene is possibly TRBD1 (5 bases). This CDR3 comprises 16 residues. V was cut by 2 bases and J by 1 base, with 14 bases left in between. Germline V gene sequence: CDR1 MNHEY, CDR2 SVGAGI. CDR3 loop: CASSYALGVGNTEAFF. As DNA, the CDR3 is TGTGCCAGCAGTTACGCCCTGGGGGTTGGGAACACTGAAGCTTTCTTT.

This chain connects TRBV24-1 to TRBJ2-5; 11 nucleotides align to TRBD1. This CDR3 region has 16 residues. J was trimmed by 3 bases and V by 3 bases; bases with no gene match: 5. Germline V CDR1 and CDR2: KGHDR, SFDVKD. Here the CDR3 reads CATSDVPGQGEETQYF. In DNA form, the CDR3 reads TGTGCCACCAGTGATGTACCGGGACAGGGGGAAGAGACCCAGTACTTC.

V gene TRBV28 combines with J gene TRBJ2-1; D possibly uses TRBD1 or TRBD2 (5 bases each). This CDR3 spans 13 amino acids. In germline, CDR1 is MDHEN, CDR2 SYDVKM. V lost 4 bases, J lost 4 bases, and 8 bases lay in between. The CDR3 is CASSSGTYNEQFF. CDR3 nucleotides: TGTGCCAGCAGTTCCGGGACGTACAATGAGCAGTTCTTC.

In this sample, this clone turned up once. CDR3 nucleotides: TGTGCCAGCAGTCTCGGATATGGAGACTACAATGAGCAGTTCTTC. It is translated as CASSLGYGDYNEQFF. The rearrangement joins TRBV3-1 (or the pseudogene TRBV3-2) to TRBJ2-1; D unclear. With 6 bases removed from V and 3 bases from J, the gap between germline ends came to 15 bases. CDR1 and CDR2 from the germline V gene are LGHDT and YNNKEL (reference sequence). This CDR3 is 15 amino acids long.

The chain uses TRBV19 and TRBJ1-2; 11 bases agree with TRBD1. The CDR3 length is 16 residues. Germline V gene lookup returns CDR1 LNHDA and CDR2 SQIVND (reference sequence). With 6 bases clipped from V and 6 bases from J, the junction kept 12 bases outside the gene matches. CDR3 loop: CASRIRTGGASDGYTF. CDR3 nucleotide sequence: TGTGCCAGTAGGATCCGGACAGGGGGCGCGTCGGATGGCTACACCTTC.

This CDR3 reads CAMGGRRDRNTEAFF. In DNA, the CDR3 is TGTGCCATGGGGGGACGGAGAGATAGGAACACTGAAGCTTTCTTT. The chain employs TRBV30 and TRBJ1-1; weak D call: TRBD1 (5 bases). The V end lost 8 bases, the J end lost 1 base, and 20 bases lay between the germline ends. This CDR3 has 15 residues. CDR1 and CDR2 from the germline V gene are GTSNPN and SVGIG (reference sequence). The variable domain in full, with the rest retrieved from reference TRBV30 and TRBJ1-1, is SQTIHQWPATLVQPVGSPLSLECTVEGTSNPNLYWYRQAAGRGLQLLFYSVGIGQISSEVPQNLSASRPQDRQFILSSKKLLLSDSGFYLCAMGGRRDRNTEAFFGQGTRLTVV.

The CDR3 reads CASTKTNSGTGGRDYTF. In DNA, the CDR3 is TGTGCCAGCACCAAAACTAACTCCGGGACAGGGGGCAGGGACTACACCTTC. V and J are TRBV2 and TRBJ1-2; 12 nucleotides line up with TRBD1. Germline loops: CDR1 SNHLY, CDR2 FYNNEI. This CDR3 region has 17 residues. With V trimmed by 7 bases and J by 10 bases, 19 bases remained unmatched.

The rearrangement uses TRBV4-1 and TRBJ2-1, with 12 positions matching TRBD2. CDR3 size: 14 residues. The germline V gene has CDR1 MGHRA and CDR2 YSYEKL. The J segment lost 7 bases and the V segment lost 4 bases, leaving 2 bases of the junction unmatched. The CDR3 DNA is TGCGCCAGCAGCCGGACTAGCGGGGCGAATGAGCAGTTCTTC. Translated, it gives CASSRTSGANEQFF.

The rearrangement joins TRBV5-5 to TRBJ2-5, with D possibly being TRBD2 (7 bases). The germline CDR1 and CDR2 sequences are SGHKS and YYEKEE (reference sequence). This CDR3 has 16 amino acids. The V and J ends lost 4 bases and 2 bases respectively, with 18 bases between them. The CDR3 spells CASSPGAGATQETQYF. The DNA for the CDR3 is TGTGCCAGCAGCCCGGGGGCGGGGGCCACACAAGAGACCCAGTACTTC.

The chain has TRBV3-1 (or the pseudogene TRBV3-2) and TRBJ2-5; 13 bases agree with TRBD2. The CDR3 covers 16 residues. In germline, CDR1 is LGHDT, CDR2 YNNKEL (reference sequence). V shed 1 base and J 14 bases; nucleotides not matched to a gene: 13. CDR3 region: CASSQVPVTSGGACYF. As DNA, the CDR3 is TGTGCCAGCAGCCAAGTACCAGTTACTAGCGGGGGGGCCTGTTACTTC.

The rearrangement joins TRBV9 to TRBJ2-7; D remains ambiguous. The germline CDR1 and CDR2 sequences are SGDLS and YYNGEE. Trimming shortened V by 4 bases and J by 2 bases, and 19 bases separated the two germline ends. The CDR3 length is 16 residues. The CDR3 spells CASSPRSPNSPYEQYF. CDR3 bases: TGTGCCAGCAGCCCACGTAGCCCCAACAGCCCCTACGAGCAGTACTTC. Variable domain in full (rest from reference TRBV9 and TRBJ2-7): DSGVTQTPKHLITATGQRVTLRCSPRSGDLSVYWYQQSLDQGLQFLIQYYNGEERAKGNILERFSAQQFPDLHSELNLSSLELGDSALYFCASSPRSPNSPYEQYFGPGTRLTVT.

The V and J genes are TRBV24-1 and TRBJ1-2; D uncertain. The V gene lost 3 bases and the J gene lost 6 bases, with 10 bases spanning the gap. The CDR3 covers 13 residues. Germline lookup yields CDR1 KGHDR and CDR2 SFDVKD. As DNA, the CDR3 is TGTGCCACCAGTGATACCGGGAGTAATGGCTACACCTTC. Translated, it gives CATSDTGSNGYTF.

The chain combines TRBV2 with TRBJ1-2; D is unclear. The CDR3 runs 14 residues. Germline V gene lookup returns CDR1 SNHLY and CDR2 FYNNEI. Trimming removed 2 bases from V and 7 bases from J, with 14 bases in between. CDR3 sequence (DNA): TGTGCCAGCAGTGAATCCCCGGGAGGTTTTGGCTACACCTTC. Translated: CASSESPGGFGYTF.

The CDR3 protein is CASSVGGGSTDTQYF. As DNA, the CDR3 is TGTGCCAGCAGCGTAGGCGGGGGGTCCACAGATACGCAGTATTTT. This sequence joins TRBV9 and TRBJ2-3; 8 bases match TRBD2. The germline V gene encodes CDR1 SGDLS and CDR2 YYNGEE. The CDR3 totals 15 residues. Unmatched junction bases numbered 2, after V lost 0 bases and J lost 2 bases. The whole variable domain, filled in from reference TRBV9 and TRBJ2-3, reads DSGVTQTPKHLITATGQRVTLRCSPRSGDLSVYWYQQSLDQGLQFLIQYYNGEERAKGNILERFSAQQFPDLHSELNLSSLELGDSALYFCASSVGGGSTDTQYFGPGTRLTVL.

The genes are TRBV6-5 and TRBJ1-1, with 8 bases fitting TRBD1. Germline CDR1 MNHEY, CDR2 SVGAGI. The trim removed 5 bases at V and 5 bases at J, leaving 1 base unmatched. This CDR3 region has 12 residues. DNA of the CDR3: TGTGCCAGCAGTCAGGGGGCGACTGAAGCTTTCTTT. It specifies CASSQGATEAFF.

This chain links TRBV7-3 with TRBJ2-1, with 7 bases matching TRBD1. Germline V gene lookup returns CDR1 SGHTA and CDR2 FQGTGA. Germline trimming cut 5 bases from V and 6 bases from J; bases unmatched to any gene: 7. This CDR3 has 14 residues. CDR3 sequence: CASSPPGQLNEQFF. Here the CDR3 DNA reads TGTGCCAGCAGCCCCCCGGGACAGCTCAATGAGCAGTTCTTC. The complete variable domain, with remaining parts taken from reference TRBV7-3 and TRBJ2-1, reads GAGVSQTPSNKVTEKGKYVELRCDPISGHTALYWYRQSLGQGPEFLIYFQGTGAADDSGLPNDRFFAVRPEGSVSTLKIQRTERGDSAVYLCASSPPGQLNEQFFGPGTRLTVL.

The rearrangement links TRBV7-2 to TRBJ2-5; 11 nucleotides line up with TRBD2. This CDR3 spans 15 amino acids. Germline V gene lookup returns CDR1 SGHTA and CDR2 FQGNSA. With V trimmed by 4 bases and J by 5 bases, 6 bases remained unmatched. The CDR3: CASSSLAGGWETQYF. CDR3 nucleotide sequence: TGTGCCAGCAGCTCCCTAGCGGGGGGCTGGGAGACCCAGTACTTC.

The chain combines TRBV5-1 with TRBJ2-7; TRBD1 agrees at 11 bases. The germline V gene has CDR1 SGHRS and CDR2 YFSETQ. V was pared by 1 base and J by 5 bases, with 5 bases of the junction left unmatched. This CDR3 is 15 amino acids long. The CDR3 region has the DNA TGCGCCAGCAGCTTGAGGACAGGGGGCAGGGACGAGCAGTACTTC. It encodes CASSLRTGGRDEQYF.

This clone was recorded only once. The V gene is TRBV28, the J gene TRBJ1-2; D may be TRBD1 (5 bases). V lost 6 bases and J lost 4, with 9 bases in between. CDR3 length equals 12 residues. The germline V gene encodes CDR1 MDHEN and CDR2 SYDVKM. This chain's CDR3 is CASSREFYGYTF. CDR3 DNA sequence: TGTGCCAGCAGCAGGGAATTCTATGGCTACACCTTC.

The chain employs TRBV27 and TRBJ2-3; 7 bases fit TRBD1. Germline CDR1 MNHEY, CDR2 SMNVEV (reference sequence). The CDR3 runs 12 residues. J was trimmed by 8 bases and V by 5 bases; bases with no gene match: 4. The CDR3 sequence is CASSNQGVTQYF. DNA of the CDR3: TGTGCCAGCAGTAACCAGGGGGTTACGCAGTATTTT.

The J gene is TRBJ2-3, the V gene TRBV9; perhaps TRBD1 as D (6 bases). Germline values: CDR1 SGDLS, CDR2 YYNGEE. The CDR3 consists of 17 residues. The V and J ends lost 0 bases and 5 bases respectively, with 19 bases between them. The CDR3 region is CASSVEGGSANLDTQYF. The CDR3 coding sequence is TGTGCCAGCAGCGTAGAAGGGGGTAGCGCAAACTTAGATACGCAGTATTTT.

The chain carries TRBV18 and TRBJ1-2; 7 bases match TRBD1. Germline CDR1 KGHSH, CDR2 LQKENI. The CDR3 length is 15 residues. The junction had 11 bases not matched to a gene; V was cut back by 2 bases and J by 8 bases. The CDR3, as DNA: TGTGCCAGCTCACCAAAGGGACAGCCTGGGGGAGGCTACACCTTC. Translated, it gives CASSPKGQPGGGYTF.

The sample holds one count of this clone. This chain connects TRBV7-9 to TRBJ1-3; no reliable D call. The CDR3 spans 15 residues. Germline V gives CDR1 SEHNR, CDR2 FQNEAQ (reference sequence). V lost 0 bases and J 6 bases, leaving 12 bases between the germline ends. CDR3 protein: CASSLASVTQNTIYF. The CDR3 DNA follows: TGTGCCAGCAGCTTAGCGTCCGTGACTCAAAACACCATATATTTT.

This clone appeared a single time. The chain has TRBV5-4 and TRBJ2-7, with a weak D call TRBD1 (6 bases). Trimming removed 0 bases from V and 0 bases from J, with 10 bases in between. The germline gives CDR1 SGHNT, CDR2 YYREEE (reference sequence). This CDR3 is built from 15 residues. The CDR3 DNA is TGTGCCAGCAGCTTGGGACAGGTTACCTCCTACGAGCAGTACTTC. Translated: CASSLGQVTSYEQYF.